The present TCR beta chain was sequenced within a study of blood T cell repertoires in COVID-19. Study overall: The United States, Italy and Spain were the sources of the acute and convalescent COVID-19 samples.

Sequencing used immunoSEQ multiplex PCR; TCRdb keeps in-frame clones, though not all of them. The profile shows 250,000 to 350,000 clones, 90% of them singletons. A single count supports this clone. CDR3 length equals 15 residues. Per germline, CDR1 SGDLS and CDR2 YYNGEE. V shed 2 bases and J shed 1 base, with 12 bases lying between them. This receptor was obtained from a woman under 30 with acute COVID-19. The sequenced material came from PBMCs or T cells enriched from blood (not recorded which). The chain employs TRBV9 and TRBJ1-1; D perhaps matches TRBD1 (6 bases). In nucleotides, the CDR3 is TGTGCCAGCAGCGTTAGACAGGACCAGAACACTGAAGCTTTCTTT. It encodes CASSVRQDQNTEAFF.